This T cell receptor beta chain was documented in a study of blood T cell repertoires in COVID-19. About the study: Both acute and convalescent COVID-19 samples were obtained from the United States, Italy and Spain.

Per germline, CDR1 GTSNPN and CDR2 SVGIG (reference sequence). This CDR3 comprises 14 residues. J was trimmed by 1 base and V by 4 bases; bases with no gene match: 3. TCRdb keeps only in-frame clones here, not all; method: immunoSEQ multiplex PCR. The table lists about 110,000 clones, about 85% of them singletons, with about 13% in the top ten. This rearrangement joins TRBV30 to TRBJ2-1, with 8 bases identical to TRBD2. Input material: peripheral blood. The sequence came from a human donor in a cohort sampled during active COVID-19. Written as DNA, the CDR3 is TGTGCCTGGAATGCGGGGGGTTCCTACAATGAGCAGTTCTTC. This translates into CAWNAGGSYNEQFF.